This T cell receptor (beta chain) was found in a study of T cell repertoires in cytomegalovirus infection (dated 2019 in TCRdb). Some background on the complete study: Donor HLA type was relevant to the analysis, as public TCR beta signatures indicated carriage of CMV infection together with the matching HLA type. Broad study findings and their caveats: The ex vivo response was dominated by HLA-C-restricted CMV-specific TCR beta clonotypes, which also provided the single most frequent clonotype in two of eight donors. In both this cohort and an independent cohort of some 370 donors, the cumulative frequency of public TCR beta family members distinguished carriers of CMV infection plus the relevant HLA type.

In the case of this clonotype: The antigen it binds to is not known. No much larger clone is present one base from it, and per-base qualities are unavailable.

TCRdb records Illumina HiSeq 1500 as the sequencer. The raw public reads went through TCRdb reprocessing: fastp at Q25, MiXCR clone calling, in-frame beta chains kept. Duplicate CDR3 protein sequences are folded into a single record with the most common DNA and genes. For this sample the table gives under 800,000 distinct CDR3 sequences, of which 24% were detected only once. The ten biggest clones cover 7% to 9% of the sample. Trimming at the junction amounts to 3 bases on V and 3 bases on J, and the germline ends lie 12 bases apart. Looking up the germline V gene (reference sequence) yields CDR1 DFQATT and CDR2 SNEGSKA. The CDR3, from cysteine to phenylalanine, totals 13 residues. The only DNA kept is the CDR3, 39 bases in frame from the first base.

The chain is encoded by TRBV20-1 joined to TRBJ2-7; the D gene is perhaps TRBD1 or TRBD2, each of them matching over 5 bases. This clonotype originated in a human donor in good health (CMV status not recorded). Some clones in this sample may be carry-over from other donors' samples. The sequenced sample was CD8+ T cells from PBMCs. The base sequence is TGCAGTGCTAGGGGACGGCCATTCTACGAGCAGTACTTC. Its protein is CSARGRPFYEQYF.